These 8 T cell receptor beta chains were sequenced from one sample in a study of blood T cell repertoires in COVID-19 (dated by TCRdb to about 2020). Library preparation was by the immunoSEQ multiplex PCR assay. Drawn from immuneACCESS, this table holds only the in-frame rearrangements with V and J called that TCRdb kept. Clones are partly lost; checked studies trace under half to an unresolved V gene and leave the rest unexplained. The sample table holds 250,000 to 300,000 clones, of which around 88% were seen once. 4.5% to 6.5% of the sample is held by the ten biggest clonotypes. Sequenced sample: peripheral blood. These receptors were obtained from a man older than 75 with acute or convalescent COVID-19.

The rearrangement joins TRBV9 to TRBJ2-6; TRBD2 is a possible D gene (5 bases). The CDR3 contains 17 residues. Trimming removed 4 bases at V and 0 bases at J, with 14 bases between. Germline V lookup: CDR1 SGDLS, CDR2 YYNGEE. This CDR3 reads CASSPGLRSSGANVLTF. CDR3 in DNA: TGTGCCAGCAGCCCAGGACTTAGAAGCTCTGGGGCCAACGTCCTGACTTTC.

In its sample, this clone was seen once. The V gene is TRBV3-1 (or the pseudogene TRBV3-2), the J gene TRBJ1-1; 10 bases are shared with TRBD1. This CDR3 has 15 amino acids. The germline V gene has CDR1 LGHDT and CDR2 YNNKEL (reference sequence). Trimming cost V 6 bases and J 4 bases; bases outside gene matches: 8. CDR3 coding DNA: TGTGCCAGCAGTAGAACAGGGACAGGGGCCACTGAAGCTTTCTTT. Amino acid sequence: CASSRTGTGATEAFF.

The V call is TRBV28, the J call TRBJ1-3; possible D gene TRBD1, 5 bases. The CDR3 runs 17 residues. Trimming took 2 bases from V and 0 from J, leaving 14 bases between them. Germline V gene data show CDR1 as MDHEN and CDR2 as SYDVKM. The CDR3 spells CASSLRGRPSSGNTIYF. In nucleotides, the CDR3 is TGTGCCAGCAGTTTAAGGGGCCGCCCGAGCTCTGGAAACACCATATATTTT.

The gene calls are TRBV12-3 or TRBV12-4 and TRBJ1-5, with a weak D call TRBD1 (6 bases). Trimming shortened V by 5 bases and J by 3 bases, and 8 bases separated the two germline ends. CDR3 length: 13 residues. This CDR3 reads CASSGQLNQPQHF. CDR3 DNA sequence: TGTGCCAGCAGTGGACAGCTCAATCAGCCCCAGCATTTT.

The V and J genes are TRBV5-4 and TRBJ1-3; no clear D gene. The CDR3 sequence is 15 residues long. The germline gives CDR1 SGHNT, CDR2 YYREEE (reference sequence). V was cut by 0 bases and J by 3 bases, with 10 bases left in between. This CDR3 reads CASSLDREIGNTIYF. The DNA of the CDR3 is TGTGCCAGCAGCTTGGACCGAGAGATTGGAAACACCATATATTTT. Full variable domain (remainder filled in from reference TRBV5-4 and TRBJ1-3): ETGVTQSPTHLIKTRGQQVTLRCSSQSGHNTVSWYQQALGQGPQFIFQYYREEENGRGNFPPRFSGLQFPNYSSELNVNALELDDSALYLCASSLDREIGNTIYFGEGSWLTVV.

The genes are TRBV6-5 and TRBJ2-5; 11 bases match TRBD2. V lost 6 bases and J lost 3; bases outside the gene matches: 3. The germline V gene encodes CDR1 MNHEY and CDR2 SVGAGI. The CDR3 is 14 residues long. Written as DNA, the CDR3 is TGTGCCAGCAGACGGGGACTAGCGGAAGAGACCCAGTACTTC. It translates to CASRRGLAEETQYF.

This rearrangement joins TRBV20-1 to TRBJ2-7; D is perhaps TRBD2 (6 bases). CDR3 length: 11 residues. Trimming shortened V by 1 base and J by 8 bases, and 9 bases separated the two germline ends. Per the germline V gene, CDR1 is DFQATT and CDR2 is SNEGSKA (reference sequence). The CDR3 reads CSARGAGQQYF. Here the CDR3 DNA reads TGCAGTGCTAGAGGTGCGGGGCAGCAGTACTTC.

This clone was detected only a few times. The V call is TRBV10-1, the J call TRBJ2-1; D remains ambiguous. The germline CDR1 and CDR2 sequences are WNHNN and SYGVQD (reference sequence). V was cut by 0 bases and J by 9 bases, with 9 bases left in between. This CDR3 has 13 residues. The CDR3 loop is CASSESPRSEQFF. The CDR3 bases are TGCGCCAGCAGTGAGTCACCTAGATCTGAGCAGTTCTTC.